These T cell receptor beta chains were read from a single sample in a study of breast tumors, draining lymph nodes, adjacent tissues. TCRdb re-derived calls from the multiplex PCR reads in MiXCR, one entry per CDR3 protein. The sample has some 130,000 distinct CDR3 sequences; 15% to 20% are singletons. The sample taken for sequencing was axillary lymph node tissue. The receptor set was obtained from a female donor with breast cancer. Some clones in this sample may be carry-over from other donors' samples. Each CDR3 is given with its conserved first and last residue. Each record gives: CDR3 protein, CDR3 DNA, D gene, V gene, clone size, J gene. The D gene is left open where the match is weak. Clone sizes are given selectively: once, few, many, or a class where the clone is expanded.

cdr3_aa: CASSEFGGDNEQFF
cdr3_nt: TGTGCCAGCAGTGAATTCGGCGGGGACAATGAGCAGTTCTTC
d_call: .
v_call: TRBV6-1
clone_size: many
j_call: TRBJ2-1

cdr3_aa: CASSLGLSAYNEQFF
cdr3_nt: TGTGCCAGCAGCTTAGGACTCTCAGCCTACAATGAGCAGTTCTTC
d_call: .
v_call: TRBV11-2
clone_size: many
j_call: TRBJ2-1

cdr3_aa: CASYTVAKSGSQYF
cdr3_nt: TGTGCCAGCTATACGGTTGCTAAATCTGGATCGCAGTATTTT
d_call: .
v_call: TRBV28
clone_size: .
j_call: TRBJ2-3

cdr3_aa: CASSLGGLGRGETQYF
cdr3_nt: TGTGCCAGCAGCTTAGGAGGTCTCGGGAGAGGGGAGACCCAGTACTTC
d_call: .
v_call: TRBV7-2
clone_size: many
j_call: TRBJ2-5

cdr3_aa: CASSLEGRGAYNEQFF
cdr3_nt: TGTGCCAGCAGCTTAGAGGGAAGGGGGGCCTACAATGAGCAGTTCTTC
d_call: .
v_call: TRBV7-8
clone_size: many
j_call: TRBJ2-1

cdr3_aa: CASSQAGVVETQYF
cdr3_nt: TGCGCCAGCAGTCAGGCAGGCGTCGTGGAGACCCAGTACTTC
d_call: .
v_call: TRBV4-1
clone_size: many
j_call: TRBJ2-5

cdr3_aa: CSARDPSRGNTGELFF
cdr3_nt: TGCAGTGCTAGAGATCCATCGCGGGGGAACACCGGGGAGCTGTTTTTT
d_call: .
v_call: TRBV20-1
clone_size: many
j_call: TRBJ2-2

cdr3_aa: CASGSGRLSHEQYF
cdr3_nt: TGTGCCAGCGGGTCGGGACGATTATCCCACGAGCAGTACTTC
d_call: .
v_call: TRBV6-2/TRBV6-3
clone_size: many
j_call: TRBJ2-7

cdr3_aa: CASSLSGALGSEQFF
cdr3_nt: TGTGCCAGCAGCTTATCGGGGGCCCTGGGCAGTGAGCAGTTCTTC
d_call: .
v_call: TRBV7-3
clone_size: many
j_call: TRBJ2-1

cdr3_aa: CASNRDLSDTQYF
cdr3_nt: TGTGCCAGCAATAGGGATCTCTCTGATACGCAGTATTTT
d_call: .
v_call: TRBV2
clone_size: many
j_call: TRBJ2-3

cdr3_aa: CASRLRTGYGYTF
cdr3_nt: TGTGCCAGCAGACTTCGGACAGGCTATGGCTACACCTTC
d_call: TRBD1
v_call: TRBV6-2/TRBV6-3
clone_size: few
j_call: TRBJ1-2

cdr3_aa: CASSEQGYGGYTF
cdr3_nt: TGTGCCAGCAGTGAACAGGGGTACGGGGGCTACACCTTC
d_call: .
v_call: TRBV2
clone_size: many
j_call: TRBJ1-2

cdr3_aa: CASSVAGGRDTQYF
cdr3_nt: TGTGCCAGCAGTGTTGCGGGAGGGCGTGATACGCAGTATTTT
d_call: TRBD2
v_call: TRBV25-1
clone_size: many
j_call: TRBJ2-3

cdr3_aa: CASPRGETQYF
cdr3_nt: TGTGCCAGCCCACGTGGGGAGACCCAGTACTTC
d_call: .
v_call: TRBV2
clone_size: .
j_call: TRBJ2-5